The next 32 T cell receptor beta chains were all read from a single sample in a study of blood T cells in healthy people across ages. Through a sample-barcoded 5' primer and a J-beta primer mix, a second PCR was run for roughly 7 to 12 cycles. Via MiXCR, TCRdb re-called the 5' RACE reads, giving one row per CDR3 protein. This repertoire shows roughly 1.6 million distinct CDR3 sequences, about 32% found once; its top ten account for about 11%. The sample consisted of blood. The receptors originated from a woman aged 25 to 39 in good health.

This clonotype was observed a few times. This chain uses TRBV12-3 or TRBV12-4 with TRBJ2-3, with D possibly called TRBD1 or TRBD2 (5 bases each). This CDR3 contains 14 residues. V lost 6 bases and J lost 3, with 13 bases in between. The CDR3: CASSKGRSTDTQYF. The CDR3 bases are TGTGCCAGCAGCAAGGGGAGATCTACAGATACGCAGTATTTT.

This clonotype showed up just a few times. The chain joins TRBV6-2 or TRBV6-3 to TRBJ2-5; 12 nucleotides align to TRBD2. The germline gives CDR1 MNHEY, CDR2 SVGEGT. V dropped 10 bases and J dropped 1; count of bases not matched to a gene: 10. CDR3 size: 16 residues. CDR3 nucleotide sequence: TGTGCCACAGGGGCTAGCGGGAGGGGAGGCCAAGAGACCCAGTACTTC. Protein sequence: CATGASGRGGQETQYF.

This clonotype was picked up many times. The rearrangement joins TRBV5-1 to TRBJ2-5, with D possibly matching TRBD1 (5 bases). Trimming removed 0 bases at V and 4 bases at J, with 10 bases between. CDR1 is SGHRS and CDR2 is YFSETQ in the germline V gene. The CDR3 is 14 amino acids. CDR3 nucleotides: TGCGCCAGCAGCTTGGCAGGGCAGCGAGAGACCCAGTACTTC. This encodes CASSLAGQRETQYF. Filled out from reference TRBV5-1 and TRBJ2-5, the complete variable domain reads KAGVTQTPRYLIKTRGQQVTLSCSPISGHRSVSWYQQTPGQGLQFLFEYFSETQRNKGNFPGRFSGRQFSNSRSEMNVSTLELGDSALYLCASSLAGQRETQYFGPGTRLLVL.

This clonotype has only a few counts. The chain joins TRBV4-1 to TRBJ2-7, with TRBD2 identical over 9 bases. The CDR3 contains 14 residues. Unmatched junction bases numbered 3, after V lost 2 bases and J lost 4 bases. The germline V gene encodes CDR1 MGHRA and CDR2 YSYEKL. The CDR3 coding sequence is TGCGCCAGCAGCCAAATAGCGGGGGTGTACGAGCAGTACTTC. Encoded protein: CASSQIAGVYEQYF.

V is TRBV2 and J is TRBJ1-6; 7 bases align to TRBD1. Germline CDR1 is SNHLY and CDR2 is FYNNEI. CDR3 size: 15 residues. CDR3 nucleotides: TGTGCTAGCCAAAGACAGGGTGAAAATAATTCACCCCTCCACTTT. It specifies CASQRQGENNSPLHF.

This clonotype showed up many times. The chain has TRBV29-1 and TRBJ2-3, with D unresolved. The CDR3 has 12 amino acids. The V end was cut by 4 bases, the J end by 6 bases, with 11 bases between. Germline V gene sequence: CDR1 SQVTM, CDR2 ANQGSEA. The CDR3 spells CSVGSPEDTQYF. DNA of the CDR3: TGCAGCGTTGGGTCCCCGGAGGATACGCAGTATTTT.

This chain connects TRBV29-1 to TRBJ2-2; the D gene is possibly TRBD2 (5 bases). Per the germline V gene, CDR1 is SQVTM and CDR2 is ANQGSEA. CDR3 length: 14 amino acids. V was trimmed by 7 bases and J by 1 base, leaving 13 bases between them. CDR3 region: CSAGTGWNTGELFF. In DNA, the CDR3 is TGCAGCGCTGGTACGGGGTGGAACACCGGGGAGCTGTTTTTT.

This clonotype turned up a few times. The rearrangement joins TRBV27 to TRBJ2-1, with TRBD1 matching 7 bases. The germline V gene has CDR1 MNHEY and CDR2 SMNVEV (reference sequence). The CDR3 length is 15 residues. The ends lost 5 bases at V and 4 bases at J; junction bases unmatched: 8. The CDR3 region has the DNA TGTGCCAGCAGTCTCGGACAGGAGGTTTACAATGAGCAGTTCTTC. It specifies CASSLGQEVYNEQFF.

This clonotype was seen just once. The chain uses TRBV21-1 and TRBJ2-5; the table names TRBD2, a call not compared with the DNA. TRBV21-1 is classified as a pseudogene. The CDR3 is made up of 17 amino acids. The chain's CDR3 is CASSFPGLAGPFTGQYF. The DNA for the CDR3 is TGTGCCAGCAGCTTTCCGGGACTAGCTGGGCCCTTCACCGGGCAGTACTTC.

The chain uses TRBV11-2 and TRBJ1-3, with D perhaps matching TRBD1 (6 bases). Germline CDR1 and CDR2: SGHAT and FQNNGV. Trimming took 6 bases from V and 1 from J, leaving 19 bases between them. CDR3 length: 17 residues. The CDR3 DNA is TGTGCCAGCAGACCTTTCGGGACAACCAGATCTGGAAACACCATATATTTT. This codes for CASRPFGTTRSGNTIYF.

The chain recombines TRBV18 with TRBJ2-1; D remains ambiguous. This CDR3 region has 17 residues. The germline V and J ends were trimmed by 2 bases and 0 bases, with 14 bases remaining between them. The germline CDR1 and CDR2 sequences are KGHSH and LQKENI. This chain's CDR3 is CASSPLAQGSSYNEQFF. As DNA, the CDR3 is TGTGCCAGCTCACCATTGGCTCAAGGTAGCTCCTACAATGAGCAGTTCTTC.

The chain couples TRBV5-1 to TRBJ2-5, with 7 bases fitting TRBD2. The DNA end is a closer match to TRBJ2-7, so the J assignment may be wrong. Germline V CDR1 and CDR2: SGHRS, YFSETQ. This CDR3 spans 14 amino acids. The DNA of the CDR3 is TGCGCCAGCAGCTTTGGGAGACTAGCTAGCGAGCAGTACTTC. Residues: CASSFGRLASEQYF.

This rearrangement joins TRBV6-1 to TRBJ2-5; 7 positions match TRBD1. Germline V gives CDR1 MNHNS, CDR2 SASEGT. The CDR3 is 13 residues long. V trimming: 7 bases; J trimming: 7 bases; junction bases outside the gene matches: 9. The CDR3 loop reads CASNRQGIGTQYF. The CDR3, as DNA: TGTGCCAGCAACCGACAGGGAATAGGGACCCAGTACTTC.

The chain carries TRBV29-1 and TRBJ2-3; 7 bases match TRBD2. The germline V gene encodes CDR1 SQVTM and CDR2 ANQGSEA. The V segment lost 5 bases and the J segment 3 bases; nucleotides outside the gene matches: 11. The CDR3 is made up of 15 amino acids. CDR3: CSVPGGAGATDTQYF. The CDR3 coding sequence is TGCAGCGTTCCCGGCGGGGCGGGAGCTACAGATACGCAGTATTTT.

This clonotype was observed many times. The chain joins TRBV4-2 to TRBJ1-5; 8 nucleotides line up with TRBD1. CDR3 length: 15 amino acids. The germline V gene has CDR1 LGHNA and CDR2 YNFKEQ. The J segment lost 4 bases and the V segment lost 1 base, leaving 3 bases of the junction unmatched. The CDR3 region has the DNA TGTGCCAGCAGCCAAGGGACAGGGTATAATCAGCCCCAGCATTTT. It yields the protein CASSQGTGYNQPQHF.

Turning to this clonotype: Possible read error: a much larger clone is one base away. The genes are TRBV20-1 and TRBJ2-7; D might be TRBD1 (5 bases). The CDR3 is 14 amino acids. Germline-derived CDR1 and CDR2 are DFQATT and SNEGSKA (reference sequence). The V end lost 0 bases, the J end lost 5 bases, and 14 bases lay between the germline ends. The DNA for the CDR3 is TGCAGTGCTAGAGATTTAGCCCAAGGGGACGAGCAGTACTTC. This gives the protein CSARDLAQGDEQYF.

The J gene is TRBJ2-7, the V gene TRBV6-1; a weak D match, TRBD2 (6 bases). The V end was cut by 6 bases, the J end by 3 bases, with 21 bases between. In germline, CDR1 is MNHNS, CDR2 SASEGT. CDR3 length equals 16 residues. CDR3 amino acids: CASSASGPAGDYEQYF. The CDR3 DNA sequence: TGTGCCAGCAGCGCGTCAGGGCCAGCGGGCGACTACGAGCAGTACTTC.

This clonotype has a handful of counts. The junction differs from germline at one of its ends, possibly a read error. The V call is TRBV3-1, the J call TRBJ2-7, with D unresolved. Germline V lookup: CDR1 LGHDT, CDR2 YNNKEL (reference sequence). CDR3 length: 12 amino acids. The CDR3: CASSSYSYEQDF. DNA of the CDR3: TGTGCCAGCAGCTCCTATTCCTACGAGCAGGACTTC.

The genes are TRBV11-2 and TRBJ2-3; 11 nucleotides match TRBD2. The CDR3 is 16 amino acids. V was clipped by 0 bases and J by 2 bases; unmatched bases: 1. From germline, CDR1 is SGHAT and CDR2 FQNNGV. The chain's CDR3 is CASSLELAGDTDTQYF. The DNA of the CDR3 is TGTGCCAGCAGCTTAGAACTAGCGGGGGACACAGATACGCAGTATTTT.

The chain links TRBV5-4 to TRBJ2-1; TRBD1 matches at 7 bases. Trimming at V came to 7 bases and at J to 4 bases, leaving 11 bases not matched to a gene. The CDR3 covers 15 residues. Germline lookup yields CDR1 SGHNT and CDR2 YYREEE (reference sequence). The CDR3 region is CASGITGQIYNEQFF. The DNA of the CDR3 is TGTGCCAGCGGCATCACGGGACAGATATACAATGAGCAGTTCTTC.

V is TRBV9 and J is TRBJ1-6; possible D gene TRBD1, 5 bases. The V and J ends lost 5 bases and 7 bases respectively, with 13 bases between them. Germline-derived CDR1 and CDR2 are SGDLS and YYNGEE. The CDR3 has 14 amino acids. CDR3 region: CASRGLRGNSPLHF. In DNA form, the CDR3 reads TGTGCCAGCAGGGGACTCCGCGGCAATTCACCCCTCCACTTT. Full variable domain (missing parts from reference TRBV9 and TRBJ1-6): DSGVTQTPKHLITATGQRVTLRCSPRSGDLSVYWYQQSLDQGLQFLIQYYNGEERAKGNILERFSAQQFPDLHSELNLSSLELGDSALYFCASRGLRGNSPLHFGNGTRLTVT.

The table lists this clonotype with a few counts. The J gene is TRBJ1-2, the V gene TRBV3-1; tentatively, D is TRBD1 (5 bases). V lost 5 bases and J lost 6, with 16 bases in between. Germline CDR1 reads LGHDT; CDR2 reads YNNKEL (reference sequence). CDR3 length equals 14 residues. The DNA of the CDR3 is TGTGCCAGCAGCGGTTCTACGTCCAGGGATGGCTACACCTTC. It specifies CASSGSTSRDGYTF. The whole variable domain, remainder taken from reference TRBV3-1 and TRBJ1-2, is DTAVSQTPKYLVTQMGNDKSIKCEQNLGHDTMYWYKQDSKKFLKIMFSYNNKELIINETVPNRFSPKSPDKAHLNLHINSLELGDSAVYFCASSGSTSRDGYTFGSGTRLTVV.

In regard to this clonotype: This could be a read error, since a much larger clone is one nucleotide away. The rearrangement uses TRBV29-1 and TRBJ1-2; D gene ambiguous. The germline V and J ends were trimmed by 7 bases and 0 bases, with 15 bases remaining between them. The CDR3 is made up of 14 amino acids. The germline V gene encodes CDR1 SQVTM and CDR2 ANQGSEA. CDR3 protein: CSADVAHSNYGYTF. In nucleotides, the CDR3 is TGCAGCGCTGACGTTGCGCACTCTAACTATGGCTACACCTTC.

On this clonotype: An end of the junction does not agree with germline; a read error may underlie this. The chain recombines TRBV29-1 with TRBJ2-1; maybe TRBD2 (6 bases). The CDR3 is 13 residues long. Germline values: CDR1 SQVTM, CDR2 ANQGSEA. DNA of the CDR3: TGCAGCGTTGAAGATCCGGACTACAGTGAGCAGTTCTTC. Protein: CSVEDPDYSEQFF.

This clonotype was picked up many times. At one end the junction does not follow the germline gene, possibly because of a read error. V gene TRBV5-1 combines with J gene TRBJ2-7, with TRBD1 matching 8 bases. The CDR3 is made up of 14 amino acids. Germline V CDR1 and CDR2: SGHRS, YFSETQ. The CDR3 sequence is CASSLDRGTYEQYF. The CDR3 nucleotides read TGTGCCAGCAGCTTAGACAGGGGAACCTACGAGCAGTACTTC.

This clonotype was counted only a few times. The chain uses TRBV27 and TRBJ2-3, with D perhaps matching TRBD2 (5 bases). This CDR3 has 15 amino acids. Trimming stripped 2 bases from V and 1 base from J, with 10 bases between. Germline-derived CDR1 and CDR2 are MNHEY and SMNVEV (reference sequence). This CDR3 is CASSLNGVGTDTQYF. The DNA of the CDR3 is TGTGCCAGCAGTTTAAACGGGGTAGGCACAGATACGCAGTATTTT.

In its sample, this clonotype was seen many times. V gene TRBV7-9 combines with J gene TRBJ1-3; D is perhaps TRBD1 (6 bases). This CDR3 has 13 residues. Germline V gives CDR1 SEHNR, CDR2 FQNEAQ (reference sequence). V was shortened by 5 bases and J by 8 bases, with 13 bases between the two germline ends. The CDR3 protein is CASSTQGADTIYF. The CDR3 DNA reads TGTGCCAGCAGCACACAGGGAGCGGACACCATATATTTT.

This clonotype was observed a few times. This chain joins TRBV10-3 and TRBJ1-1, with a possible D match to TRBD1 (6 bases). Germline V gene lookup returns CDR1 ENHRY and CDR2 SYGVKD. V shed 3 bases and J shed 4 bases, with 12 bases lying between them. This CDR3 is built from 14 residues. CDR3 sequence: CAISDRTVSTEAFF. The CDR3 region has the DNA TGTGCCATCAGTGACCGGACAGTTAGCACTGAAGCTTTCTTT.

In its sample, this clonotype was seen a few times. The chain carries TRBV4-2 and TRBJ1-1; a weak D match, TRBD1 (5 bases). Per germline, CDR1 LGHNA and CDR2 YNFKEQ. V lost 0 bases to trimming and J lost 1 base, with 9 bases between them. The CDR3 is made up of 15 amino acids. The CDR3 loop is CASSQDRGENTEAFF. The CDR3 DNA reads TGTGCCAGCAGCCAAGATAGAGGGGAGAACACTGAAGCTTTCTTT.

The J gene is TRBJ1-1, the V gene TRBV13; the D is unclear. Germline lookup yields CDR1 PRHDT and CDR2 FYEKMQ (reference sequence). The length of the CDR3 is 15 residues. Trimming removed 5 bases at V and 0 bases at J, with 13 bases between. CDR3 in DNA: TGTGCCAGCAGCCCCCCCGGGTTGATGAACACTGAAGCTTTCTTT. Its translation: CASSPPGLMNTEAFF.

This clonotype has a handful of counts. The chain couples TRBV28 to TRBJ2-7; D gene ambiguous. From germline, CDR1 is MDHEN and CDR2 SYDVKM. V dropped 4 bases and J dropped 6 bases, with 19 bases sitting between them. The CDR3 length is 15 residues. The CDR3 here is CASSSMELGLREQYF. The CDR3 DNA is TGTGCCAGCAGTTCTATGGAGTTAGGTTTACGCGAGCAGTACTTC.

This clonotype showed up just a few times. V usage is TRBV9 and J usage is TRBJ2-1, with 10 bases that match TRBD2. CDR3 size: 16 residues. The ends lost 0 bases at V and 7 bases at J; junction bases unmatched: 7. The germline CDR1 and CDR2 sequences are SGDLS and YYNGEE. CDR3 DNA sequence: TGTGCCAGCAGCGTAGGTACTAGCGGGGCGGGGAATGAGCAGTTCTTC. It is translated as CASSVGTSGAGNEQFF. Full variable domain (outside the CDR3, taken from reference TRBV9 and TRBJ2-1): DSGVTQTPKHLITATGQRVTLRCSPRSGDLSVYWYQQSLDQGLQFLIQYYNGEERAKGNILERFSAQQFPDLHSELNLSSLELGDSALYFCASSVGTSGAGNEQFFGPGTRLTVL.